One and the same sample provided the 7 T cell receptor beta chains below, sequenced in a study of blood T cell repertoires in COVID-19. Only in-frame clones appear in the TCRdb table, and some are missing; sequencing was by immunoSEQ multiplex PCR. This table holds about 260,000 clones, around 90% found once. Material for sequencing was peripheral blood. These receptors came from a man in his sixties who had recovered from COVID-19.

This chain uses TRBV11-2 with TRBJ1-1; D is unresolved. Germline CDR1 reads SGHAT; CDR2 reads FQNNGV. V was clipped by 1 base and J by 3 bases, with 12 bases between them. The CDR3 extends over 15 amino acids. The CDR3 reads CASSLAGGRYTEAFF. The DNA for the CDR3 is TGTGCCAGCAGCTTAGCGGGTGGGAGGTACACTGAAGCTTTCTTT.

CDR3 nucleotides: TGTGCCAGCAGCTCGGGACAGGGTCAGACCCAGTACTTC. It is translated as CASSSGQGQTQYF. The chain uses TRBV5-6 and TRBJ2-5; 9 bases agree with TRBD1. In germline, CDR1 is SGHDT, CDR2 YYEEEE. Trimming removed 3 bases from V and 6 bases from J; junction bases left unmatched: 3. The CDR3 loop spans 13 amino acids. Looking up the rest from reference TRBV5-6 and TRBJ2-5 gives the full variable domain: DAGVTQSPTHLIKTRGQQVTLRCSPKSGHDTVSWYQQALGQGPQFIFQYYEEEERQRGNFPDRFSGHQFPNYSSELNVNALLLGDSALYLCASSSGQGQTQYFGPGTRLLVL.

This clone was seen a single time. This chain links TRBV13 with TRBJ1-4; 7 nucleotides match TRBD1. CDR1 is PRHDT and CDR2 is FYEKMQ in the germline V gene (reference sequence). The junction had 5 bases not matched to a gene; V was cut back by 2 bases and J by 8 bases. The CDR3 contains 14 residues. CDR3: CASSLKGGREKLFF. The CDR3 region has the DNA TGTGCCAGCAGCTTAAAAGGGGGCAGAGAAAAACTGTTTTTT.

This chain uses TRBV5-8 with TRBJ1-3; D ambiguous. The CDR3 is made up of 15 amino acids. CDR1 is SGHTS, CDR2 YDEGEE, per germline. V was shortened by 2 bases and J by 0 bases, with 9 bases between the two germline ends. Here the CDR3 DNA reads TGTGCCAGCAGCTTTTTCGTTAACTCTGGAAACACCATATATTTT. It translates to CASSFFVNSGNTIYF.

This clone was detected a few times. DNA of the CDR3: TGCGCCAGCAGCTTGGCCTCGGGAGTGGGTGGCTACACCTTC. This translates into CASSLASGVGGYTF. The chain employs TRBV5-1 and TRBJ1-2; D is uncertain. V lost 0 bases, J lost 7 bases, and 13 bases lay in between. From germline, CDR1 is SGHRS and CDR2 YFSETQ. The CDR3 has 14 residues. Complete variable domain (other parts from reference TRBV5-1 and TRBJ1-2): KAGVTQTPRYLIKTRGQQVTLSCSPISGHRSVSWYQQTPGQGLQFLFEYFSETQRNKGNFPGRFSGRQFSNSRSEMNVSTLELGDSALYLCASSLASGVGGYTFGSGTRLTVV.

CDR3 loop: CASSLYQAGYNSPLHF. Here the CDR3 DNA reads TGTGCCAGCAGCTTATATCAGGCGGGGTATAATTCACCCCTCCACTTT. The rearrangement uses TRBV7-3 and TRBJ1-6; D is unclear. This CDR3 region has 16 residues. Germline V gene lookup returns CDR1 SGHTA and CDR2 FQGTGA. Trimming took 2 bases from V and 4 from J, leaving 12 bases between them.

The chain combines TRBV19 with TRBJ1-1; D unclear. The V gene's germline CDR1 is LNHDA and CDR2 SQIVND (reference sequence). The V gene lost 4 bases and the J gene lost 0 bases, with 9 bases spanning the gap. The CDR3 is made up of 14 amino acids. The chain's CDR3 is CASSTMGMNTEAFF. CDR3 coding DNA: TGTGCCAGTAGTACCATGGGCATGAACACTGAAGCTTTCTTT.